This T cell receptor beta chain is drawn from a study of blood T cell repertoires in COVID-19. Looking at the study overall: Donors in the United States, Italy and Spain gave samples during acute or convalescent COVID-19.

Authors' analysis steps: Amplification with reference gene primers provided the estimates of nucleated cell counts. The repertoire was sequenced with immunoSEQ multiplex PCR; TCRdb's copy has only in-frame clones and lacks some. The V and J calls and the clone size are those of that table, but D and trimming were determined from the DNA. The table has roughly 250,000 clones, approximately 90% seen once. V gave up 0 bases and J gave up 4 bases; unmatched junction bases: 1. In germline, CDR1 is SGHRS, CDR2 YFSETQ. CDR3 length: 15 amino acids. The age range of participants was roughly 18 to 90 years, with residence in 20 to 25 US areas. Categorization into cohorts depended on clinical history that participants reported.

The chain couples TRBV5-1 to TRBJ2-3, with 11 bases lining up with TRBD2. Sequenced sample: PBMCs or T cells enriched from blood (not recorded which). The sequence was obtained from a woman younger than 35 who had recovered from COVID-19. The CDR3 region is CASSLELAGADTQYF. CDR3 coding DNA: TGCGCCAGCAGCTTGGAACTAGCGGGAGCAGATACGCAGTATTTT.